These 20 T cell receptor beta chains share one sample of origin, sequenced in a study of cytomegalovirus exposure and HLA in healthy donors (dated by TCRdb to about 2017). The library was made by the immunoSEQ multiplex PCR assay. For the multiplex PCR, a mixture combining 60 forward primers for TCR Vbeta segments and 13 reverse primers for TCR Jbeta segments was used. TCRdb obtained this table from immuneACCESS and retained in-frame rearrangements with V and J assigned. These tables miss some clones; where compared with another copy, unresolved V genes account for less than half of the shortfall, and the remainder is unexplained. For this sample there are about 120,000 clones; around four fifths appear just once. Jointly, the top ten make up 1.5% of the sample. What was sequenced was PBMCs. Receptors were obtained from a female donor in good health and CMV-seronegative.

The V call is TRBV18, the J call TRBJ1-1; perhaps TRBD1 as D (5 bases). V lost 6 bases and J lost 1, with 12 bases in between. CDR3 size: 14 residues. Germline CDR1 and CDR2: KGHSH and LQKENI. The CDR3 bases are TGTGCCAGCTCGGAGGGGAGGGGGAACACTGAAGCTTTCTTT. It is translated as CASSEGRGNTEAFF.

The rearrangement uses TRBV5-4 and TRBJ1-1, with D tentatively TRBD1 (6 bases). Germline V lookup: CDR1 SGHNT, CDR2 YYREEE (reference sequence). Trimming removed 2 bases at V and 3 bases at J, with 17 bases between. CDR3 length: 16 amino acids. CDR3 protein: CASSFGGAMKDTEAFF. CDR3 nucleotides: TGTGCCAGCAGCTTTGGGGGCGCCATGAAGGACACTGAAGCTTTCTTT.

The J gene is TRBJ2-4, the V gene TRBV19, with a weak D call TRBD1 (6 bases). CDR1 is LNHDA, CDR2 SQIVND, per germline (reference sequence). Trimming stripped 0 bases from V and 8 bases from J, with 17 bases between. The CDR3 sequence is 16 residues long. The CDR3 loop is CASSIDSAGARDIQYF. The CDR3, as DNA: TGTGCCAGTAGTATAGATTCGGCAGGGGCGCGAGACATTCAGTACTTC.

The V call is TRBV27, the J call TRBJ2-7; 9 nucleotides line up with TRBD1. V was clipped by 6 bases and J by 4 bases; unmatched bases: 7. The length of the CDR3 is 14 residues. CDR1 is MNHEY and CDR2 is SMNVEV in the germline V gene (reference sequence). The CDR3 loop reads CASSQRDRAYEQYF. The CDR3 DNA reads TGTGCCAGCAGCCAACGGGACAGGGCATACGAGCAGTACTTC.

The J gene is TRBJ1-5, the V gene TRBV2; maybe TRBD1 (5 bases). CDR1 SNHLY and CDR2 FYNNEI come from the germline V gene. This CDR3 contains 13 residues. V was cut by 3 bases and J by 2 bases, with 5 bases left in between. The CDR3 bases are TGTGCCAGCAGTGACAGGGGCAATCAGCCCCAGCATTTT. This encodes CASSDRGNQPQHF.

This chain links TRBV28 with TRBJ2-2; 8 positions agree with TRBD1. Germline assignment: CDR1 MDHEN and CDR2 SYDVKM. The ends lost 5 bases at V and 7 bases at J; junction bases unmatched: 6. This CDR3 has 14 amino acids. In nucleotides, the CDR3 is TGTGCCAGCAGTGCCACAGGGGGTAACGGGGAGCTGTTTTTT. Translation gives CASSATGGNGELFF.

V is TRBV28 and J is TRBJ2-7; D may be TRBD2 (6 bases). V lost 5 bases to trimming and J lost 0 bases, with 23 bases between them. The CDR3 loop spans 18 amino acids. CDR1 is MDHEN, CDR2 SYDVKM, per germline. The chain's CDR3 is CASSLSVGFGGSSYEQYF. CDR3 DNA: TGTGCCAGCAGTCTTTCCGTGGGCTTTGGGGGGAGCTCCTACGAGCAGTACTTC.

The chain employs TRBV7-3 and TRBJ1-6; TRBD1 matches 7 bases. The V segment lost 2 bases and the J segment 10 bases; nucleotides outside the gene matches: 11. This CDR3 has 16 amino acids. In germline, CDR1 is SGHTA, CDR2 FQGTGA. CDR3 loop: CASSLVPQGDGSPLHF. The DNA of the CDR3 is TGTGCCAGCAGCTTAGTGCCCCAGGGGGACGGATCACCCCTCCACTTT.

This clone appeared a single time. This chain uses TRBV15 with TRBJ2-3, with D possibly matching TRBD2 (5 bases). The V gene lost 1 base and the J gene lost 5 bases, with 10 bases spanning the gap. The germline V gene has CDR1 LNHNV and CDR2 YYDKDF (reference sequence). The CDR3 is 14 amino acids. CDR3 amino acids: CATSRGQGGDTQYF. The CDR3 DNA sequence: TGTGCCACCAGCAGAGGGCAAGGAGGAGATACGCAGTATTTT. The variable domain in full, completed from reference TRBV15 and TRBJ2-3, reads DAMVIQNPRYQVTQFGKPVTLSCSQTLNHNVMYWYQQKSSQAPKLLFHYYDKDFNNEADTPDNFQSRRPNTSFCFLDIRSPGLGDTAMYLCATSRGQGGDTQYFGPGTRLTVL.

CDR3 protein: CASETGTETQYF. The CDR3 DNA reads as TGTGCCAGCGAGACAGGGACTGAGACCCAGTACTTC. The chain is built from TRBV2 and TRBJ2-5; the D gene is possibly TRBD1 (7 bases). CDR3 length: 12 amino acids. Per germline, CDR1 SNHLY and CDR2 FYNNEI. Trimming stripped 8 bases from V and 5 bases from J, with 12 bases between.

This clone was counted a single time. The chain combines TRBV29-1 with TRBJ2-3; 7 bases map to TRBD1. CDR1 and CDR2 (germline): SQVTM, ANQGSEA. V shed 6 bases, J shed 2 bases, and the junction held 17 bases outside the gene matches. This CDR3 comprises 17 residues. CDR3: CSVTQGVSSFNTDTQYF. CDR3 nucleotides: TGCAGCGTGACTCAGGGGGTTTCGAGTTTTAACACAGATACGCAGTATTTT.

This sequence joins TRBV20-1 and TRBJ2-4, with unresolved D. The CDR3 has 11 residues. V lost 0 bases to trimming and J lost 10 bases, with 7 bases between them. From germline, CDR1 is DFQATT and CDR2 SNEGSKA (reference sequence). CDR3 sequence reads: CSARDEEIQYF. The CDR3 region has the DNA TGCAGTGCTAGAGATGAGGAGATTCAGTACTTC.

The CDR3 DNA is TGTGCCAGCAGTTTCCTAAGCGTTCCCTCCGACGAGCAGTTCTTC. This codes for CASSFLSVPSDEQFF. This chain links TRBV28 with TRBJ2-1; no reliable D call. V dropped 3 bases and J dropped 10 bases, with 19 bases sitting between them. The CDR3 has 15 residues. Germline CDR1 reads MDHEN; CDR2 reads SYDVKM.

This chain connects TRBV6-6 to TRBJ2-3, with 16 nucleotides matching TRBD2. The CDR3 sequence is 16 residues long. V lost 4 bases and J lost 4; bases outside the gene matches: 2. The germline CDR1 and CDR2 sequences are MNHNY and SVGAGI (reference sequence). The DNA for the CDR3 is TGTGCCAGCAGTTTGGGACTAGCGGGAGGGCCAGATACGCAGTATTTT. Translation gives CASSLGLAGGPDTQYF.

This rearrangement joins TRBV2 to TRBJ1-4, with D possibly being TRBD1 (5 bases). V gave up 4 bases and J gave up 2 bases, with 17 bases separating them. Germline assignment: CDR1 SNHLY and CDR2 FYNNEI. The CDR3 loop spans 17 amino acids. The CDR3 sequence: CASSGNYQGTTNEKLFF. The DNA of the CDR3 is TGTGCCAGCAGTGGAAACTATCAGGGTACTACTAATGAAAAACTGTTTTTT.

The V gene is TRBV27, the J gene TRBJ2-7; a possible D gene is TRBD1 (5 bases). CDR3 length equals 16 residues. Trimming took 2 bases from V and 5 from J, leaving 19 bases between them. Germline assignment: CDR1 MNHEY and CDR2 SMNVEV (reference sequence). CDR3 nucleotides: TGTGCCAGCAGTTTAATTGGTCAGGGTACAGGAAACGAGCAGTACTTC. Translated, it gives CASSLIGQGTGNEQYF.

V is TRBV4-3 and J is TRBJ2-7, with 9 positions matching TRBD2. From germline, CDR1 is LGHNA and CDR2 YSLEER. After removal of 4 bases from V and 3 bases from J, the junction contained 7 bases not matched to a gene. The CDR3 is made up of 15 amino acids. CDR3 amino acids: CASSRGASGNYEQYF. For the CDR3, the DNA is TGCGCCAGCAGCCGAGGGGCTAGCGGGAACTACGAGCAGTACTTC.

With respect to this clone: A junction end diverges from the germline sequence, so it may reflect a read error. This sequence joins TRBV4-1 and TRBJ2-5, with TRBD2 matching 11 bases. The CDR3 sequence is 19 residues long. Germline V CDR1 and CDR2: MGHRA, YSYEKL. Here the CDR3 DNA reads TGCGCCAGCAGCCAAGGGTTGCTAGCGGGAGGAGGAGGTCCAGAGACCCGGTACTTC. Its translation is CASSQGLLAGGGGPETRYF.

The chain has TRBV5-1 and TRBJ1-1; D is possibly TRBD1 (6 bases). The CDR3 contains 15 residues. The V and J ends lost 0 bases and 1 base respectively, with 10 bases between them. The V gene's germline CDR1 is SGHRS and CDR2 YFSETQ. The CDR3 loop is CASSLEGTTNTEAFF. The CDR3 DNA sequence: TGCGCCAGCAGCTTGGAAGGGACAACGAACACTGAAGCTTTCTTT.

The chain uses TRBV2 and TRBJ2-7; D is perhaps TRBD1 (6 bases). The V end was cut by 6 bases, the J end by 7 bases, with 25 bases between. The CDR3 totals 16 residues. The germline gives CDR1 SNHLY, CDR2 FYNNEI. The CDR3, as DNA: TGTGCCAGCAGGGATATGCCGGGACAAAGTACGTTAGAGCAGTACTTC. Translated: CASRDMPGQSTLEQYF.